One T cell receptor (beta chain) is described in this entry. Here immunoSEQ multiplex PCR was the method, and the copy in TCRdb shows in-frame clones only, minus some. The table shows roughly 410,000 clones, with around 87% occurring only once. The sample comes from a study of blood T cell repertoires in COVID-19. Turning to the study itself: Specimens from acute and convalescent COVID-19 originated in the United States, Italy and Spain. PBMCs, B-cell-depleted T cells, or T cells were the source of the cDNA or gDNA that made up the material.

Trimming cost V 0 bases and J 1 base, with 13 bases left between them. Per germline, CDR1 MGHRA and CDR2 YSYEKL. The CDR3 sequence is 16 residues long. Patients at the Seattle site were enrolled during active infection and followed longitudinally. Sequenced material: peripheral blood. The rearrangement joins TRBV4-1 to TRBJ2-7; the D is unclear. The source of this sequence is a woman aged 55-69 years with COVID-19, enrolled during active disease. Here the CDR3 DNA reads TGCGCCAGCAGCCAAGAAGCCGCGATAAATTCCTACGAGCAGTACTTC. Its protein product is CASSQEAAINSYEQYF.